The source of this T cell receptor (beta chain) is a study of T and B cells in COVID-19 patients. Study information: Of more than 19 active-infection patients, approximately 12 were critically ill with mechanical ventilation or extracorporeal membrane oxygenation. Findings of the study overall: Patients with COVID-19 reportedly showed strongly skewed T cell receptor beta variable and joining gene usage. Blood from mildly ill patients while symptomatic, and early samples from severe cases, were scarce.

Trimming pared 2 bases from V and 3 bases from J, leaving 11 bases between. The CDR3 has 15 amino acids. In germline, CDR1 is MNHEY, CDR2 SMNVEV (reference sequence). This clonotype came up a few times. Its antigen remains unidentified. TRB was amplified from around 230-520 ng of blood genomic DNA. TRB rearrangements were amplified by multiplex PCR with BIOMED2 TRB-A/B primers. TCRdb reprocessed the multiplex PCR reads with MiXCR, giving one entry per CDR3 protein. The sample records tens of thousands of distinct CDR3 sequences, 30% to 35% being singletons. The chain links TRBV27 to TRBJ2-1; D remains ambiguous. This receptor was identified in a human donor who had recovered from COVID-19. Sequencing used blood. CDR3 DNA: TGTGCCAGCAGTTTAAAAGGGTACTACTACAATGAGCAGTTCTTC. Residues: CASSLKGYYYNEQFF.